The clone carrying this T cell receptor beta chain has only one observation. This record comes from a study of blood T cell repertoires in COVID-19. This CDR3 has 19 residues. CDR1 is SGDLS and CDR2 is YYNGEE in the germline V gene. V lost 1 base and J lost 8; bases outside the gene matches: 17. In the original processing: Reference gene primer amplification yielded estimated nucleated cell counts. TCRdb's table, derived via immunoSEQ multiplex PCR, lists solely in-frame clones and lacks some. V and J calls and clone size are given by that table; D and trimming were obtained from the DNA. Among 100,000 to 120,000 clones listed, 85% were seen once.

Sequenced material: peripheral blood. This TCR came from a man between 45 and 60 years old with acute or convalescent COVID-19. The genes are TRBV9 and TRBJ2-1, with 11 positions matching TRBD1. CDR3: CASSVPYRYGQGARDEQFF. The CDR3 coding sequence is TGTGCCAGCAGCGTACCCTACCGTTATGGACAGGGGGCGAGGGATGAGCAGTTCTTC.